The 29 T cell receptor beta chains below come from one sample, sequenced in a study of OX40 agonist ivuxolimab in advanced cancers. Assay used: immunoSEQ multiplex PCR; TCRdb lists only in-frame clones, some missing. The sample has about 42,000 clones, approximately 78% seen once. This specimen consisted of CD4+ or CD8+ T cells sorted from blood, obtained in a trial of the OX40 agonist ivuxolimab. These receptors all come from an adult with an advanced solid tumor such as melanoma, head and neck, liver or kidney cancer.

The rearrangement joins TRBV5-1 to TRBJ1-4, with D hard to call. Germline V gene sequence: CDR1 SGHRS, CDR2 YFSETQ. V was cut by 5 bases and J by 3 bases, with 8 bases left in between. The CDR3 has 13 residues. This CDR3 is CASSVSPNEKLFF. The CDR3 nucleotides read TGCGCCAGCAGTGTCAGCCCTAATGAAAAACTGTTTTTT.

The chain combines TRBV5-1 with TRBJ2-1; D may correspond to TRBD1 or TRBD2 (6 bases each). V was pared by 4 bases and J by 7 bases, with 15 bases between. The CDR3 is 14 amino acids. Germline-derived CDR1 and CDR2 are SGHRS and YFSETQ. CDR3 DNA sequence: TGCGCCAGCAGCCCAGCGGAGGGGGGTAATGAGCAGTTCTTC. Translated: CASSPAEGGNEQFF.

The chain has TRBV7-2 and TRBJ2-7; 7 positions match TRBD2. The CDR3 totals 13 residues. In germline, CDR1 is SGHTA, CDR2 FQGNSA. Trimming at V came to 11 bases and at J to 1 base, leaving 8 bases not matched to a gene. CDR3 nucleotide sequence: TGTGCCGAACGCCTAGCGGAGTCCTACGAGCAGTACTTC. Protein sequence: CAERLAESYEQYF. Complete variable domain (other parts from reference TRBV7-2 and TRBJ2-7): GAGVSQSPSNKVTEKGKDVELRCDPISGHTALYWYRQSLGQGLEFLIYFQGNSAPDKSGLPSDRFSAERTGGSVSTLTIQRTQQEDSAVYLCAERLAESYEQYFGPGTRLTVT.

Notes on this clone: The junction differs from germline at one of its ends, possibly a read error. The chain joins TRBV11-3 to TRBJ1-1, with D possibly being TRBD1 (5 bases). Per germline, CDR1 SGHNT and CDR2 YENEEA. This CDR3 is 17 amino acids long. The CDR3 loop is CASSLEGFGVGNTEAFF. The CDR3 bases are TGTGCCAGCAGCCTAGAGGGGTTTGGGGTTGGGAACACTGAAGCTTTCTTT.

The chain carries TRBV5-5 and TRBJ2-7, with 8 bases lining up with TRBD1. V lost 4 bases, J lost 6 bases, and 12 bases stayed unmatched. The CDR3 spans 15 residues. Germline CDR1 is SGHKS and CDR2 is YYEKEE (reference sequence). CDR3 sequence (DNA): TGTGCCAGCAGCACCGAGAGACAGGGGAATCCCGAGCAGTACTTC. This sequence encodes CASSTERQGNPEQYF.

A remark on this clone: A read error may account for a junction end that differs from germline. This chain joins TRBV5-4 and TRBJ2-2; D gene unclear. The CDR3 sequence is 12 residues long. Germline V CDR1 and CDR2: SGHNT, YYREEE (reference sequence). CDR3 sequence: CASRLDTGELFF. The CDR3 region has the DNA TGTGCCAGCCGCTTGGACACCGGGGAGCTGTTTTTT.

The J gene is TRBJ2-7, the V gene TRBV5-4; 7 bases match TRBD2. The germline CDR1 and CDR2 sequences are SGHNT and YYREEE (reference sequence). This CDR3 comprises 14 residues. V lost 4 bases and J lost 2; bases outside the gene matches: 6. CDR3 residues: CASSTGTNPYEQYF. The CDR3 nucleotides are TGTGCCAGCAGCACCGGGACTAACCCCTACGAGCAGTACTTC.

This rearrangement joins TRBV7-3 to TRBJ2-3; TRBD2 aligns across 11 bases. This CDR3 spans 16 amino acids. V was pared by 6 bases and J by 5 bases, with 10 bases of the junction left unmatched. The V gene's germline CDR1 is SGHTA and CDR2 FQGTGA. CDR3 coding DNA: TGTGCCAGCAGACCCACAGGGACTAGCGGCATAGATACGCAGTATTTT. Translating it yields CASRPTGTSGIDTQYF.

The chain has TRBV7-2 and TRBJ1-2; D might be TRBD1 (6 bases). In germline, CDR1 is SGHTA, CDR2 FQGNSA. The V gene lost 2 bases and the J gene lost 4 bases, with 14 bases spanning the gap. The CDR3 spans 15 residues. The CDR3 loop is CASSLIQGGGYGYTF. DNA for the CDR3: TGTGCCAGCAGCTTAATACAGGGAGGGGGCTATGGCTACACCTTC.

The J gene is TRBJ2-1, the V gene TRBV9; possible D gene TRBD1, 7 bases. Trimming took 0 bases from V and 7 from J, leaving 17 bases between them. The V gene's germline CDR1 is SGDLS and CDR2 YYNGEE. CDR3 size: 16 residues. In DNA form, the CDR3 reads TGTGCCAGCAGCGTAGGGCCGGCAGGGGGGCAGAATGAGCAGTTCTTC. Encoded protein: CASSVGPAGGQNEQFF.

The gene calls are TRBV6-5 and TRBJ1-2; D ambiguous. Trimming cost V 0 bases and J 4 bases, with 9 bases left between them. This CDR3 has 14 amino acids. Germline V gene lookup returns CDR1 MNHEY and CDR2 SVGAGI. The CDR3 region is CASSYSPPSYGYTF. Here the CDR3 DNA reads TGTGCCAGCAGTTACTCGCCCCCGAGCTATGGCTACACCTTC.

The chain couples TRBV4-2 to TRBJ1-2; TRBD1 aligns across 9 bases. Trimming at V came to 0 bases and at J to 3 bases, leaving 8 bases not matched to a gene. Germline CDR1 reads LGHNA; CDR2 reads YNFKEQ. The CDR3 runs 17 residues. The DNA of the CDR3 is TGTGCCAGCAGCCAAGAAGGGACAGGGAGCATCTACTATGGCTACACCTTC. This translates into CASSQEGTGSIYYGYTF.

This chain links TRBV4-1 with TRBJ1-2; a weak D match, TRBD1 (5 bases). In germline, CDR1 is MGHRA, CDR2 YSYEKL. Trimming shortened V by 3 bases and J by 0 bases, and 20 bases separated the two germline ends. This CDR3 comprises 18 residues. The DNA for the CDR3 is TGCGCCAGCAGCCATCGCCCCTACCTCAGGGCGGCTAACTATGGCTACACCTTC. This encodes CASSHRPYLRAANYGYTF.

The chain uses TRBV7-9 and TRBJ1-2; D is unclear. V lost 1 base and J lost 3, with 3 bases in between. The length of the CDR3 is 12 residues. Per germline, CDR1 SEHNR and CDR2 FQNEAQ (reference sequence). The CDR3 coding sequence is TGTGCCAGCAGCTTAGAACACTATGGCTACACCTTC. Protein: CASSLEHYGYTF. The full variable domain, rest sourced from reference TRBV7-9 and TRBJ1-2, is DTGVSQNPRHKITKRGQNVTFRCDPISEHNRLYWYRQTLGQGPEFLTYFQNEAQLEKSRLLSDRFSAERPKGSFSTLEIQRTEQGDSAMYLCASSLEHYGYTFGSGTRLTVV.

The V gene is TRBV11-3, the J gene TRBJ2-1; 13 bases align to TRBD2. The CDR3 sequence is 16 residues long. CDR1 is SGHNT, CDR2 YENEEA, per germline. The ends lost 1 base at V and 10 bases at J; junction bases unmatched: 7. Here the CDR3 reads CASSLGTSGRVGEQFF. CDR3 DNA sequence: TGTGCCAGCAGCTTAGGCACTAGCGGGAGGGTAGGGGAGCAGTTCTTC.

V is TRBV14 and J is TRBJ1-2; D is possibly TRBD1 (5 bases). V was pared by 4 bases and J by 3 bases, with 12 bases between. This CDR3 spans 14 amino acids. The germline gives CDR1 SGHDN, CDR2 FVKESK. CDR3 coding DNA: TGTGCCAGCAGCCCGAACCGGGGGGACTATGGCTACACCTTC. Its translation: CASSPNRGDYGYTF.

In its sample, this clone was seen once. The gene calls are TRBV25-1 and TRBJ1-3, with no clear D. Germline lookup yields CDR1 MGHDK and CDR2 SYGVNS. Trimming pared 3 bases from V and 2 bases from J, leaving 17 bases between. CDR3 size: 17 residues. The CDR3: CASSDYPLITPGNTIYF. The CDR3 coding sequence is TGTGCCAGCAGTGATTATCCCCTTATAACCCCTGGAAACACCATATATTTT.

The CDR3 loop reads CASSPYNEQFF. The CDR3 DNA reads TGTGCCAGCAGCCCTTACAATGAGCAGTTCTTC. J is TRBJ2-1 and V is TRBV7-2; D is unclear. Germline V gene data show CDR1 as SGHTA and CDR2 as FQGNSA. The CDR3 consists of 11 residues. V was cut by 5 bases and J by 4 bases, with 3 bases left in between.

CDR3 protein: CAWKLAGGTDTQYF. The CDR3 DNA follows: TGTGCCTGGAAACTAGCGGGAGGAACAGATACGCAGTATTTT. The chain is built from TRBV30 and TRBJ2-3; TRBD2 matches at 12 bases. The V gene end was trimmed by 4 bases and the J gene end by 3 bases; junction bases not matched to a gene: 2. Germline-derived CDR1 and CDR2 are GTSNPN and SVGIG (reference sequence). The CDR3 totals 14 residues.

The chain employs TRBV9 and TRBJ2-5; 8 bases are shared with TRBD2. V lost 3 bases, J lost 5 bases, and 6 bases stayed unmatched. This CDR3 has 14 residues. Germline lookup yields CDR1 SGDLS and CDR2 YYNGEE. This chain's CDR3 is CASSAGRVPETQYF. In nucleotides, the CDR3 is TGTGCCAGCAGCGCCGGGAGGGTTCCGGAGACCCAGTACTTC.

The chain uses TRBV7-9 and TRBJ2-3; D remains unclear. Germline assignment: CDR1 SEHNR and CDR2 FQNEAQ (reference sequence). V shed 1 base and J shed 15 bases, with 14 bases lying between them. The length of the CDR3 is 12 residues. Here the CDR3 DNA reads TGTGCCAGCAGCTTAGATCGGCTGAATTCTTATTTT. Protein: CASSLDRLNSYF.

The V and J genes are TRBV7-2 and TRBJ2-2; TRBD1 aligns across 11 bases. This CDR3 is 16 amino acids long. CDR1 is SGHTA, CDR2 FQGNSA, per germline. Unmatched junction bases numbered 6, after V lost 2 bases and J lost 7 bases. This CDR3 is CASSLIGQGAGGELFF. The CDR3 nucleotides read TGTGCCAGCAGCTTAATTGGACAGGGGGCTGGCGGGGAGCTGTTTTTT.

This clone was found once. This chain connects TRBV15 to TRBJ1-4, with D uncertain. The V gene lost 0 bases and the J gene lost 0 bases, with 5 bases spanning the gap. Germline assignment: CDR1 LNHNV and CDR2 YYDKDF (reference sequence). The CDR3 contains 15 residues. The CDR3 bases are TGTGCCACCAGCAGAGAGGGTGCAACTAATGAAAAACTGTTTTTT. Translating it yields CATSREGATNEKLFF. Together with reference TRBV15 and TRBJ1-4, the CDR3 gives the full variable domain: DAMVIQNPRYQVTQFGKPVTLSCSQTLNHNVMYWYQQKSSQAPKLLFHYYDKDFNNEADTPDNFQSRRPNTSFCFLDIRSPGLGDTAMYLCATSREGATNEKLFFGSGTQLSVL.

The gene calls are TRBV5-1 and TRBJ2-3, with a possible D match to TRBD2 (5 bases). The CDR3 has 14 residues. From germline, CDR1 is SGHRS and CDR2 YFSETQ. The V end lost 0 bases, the J end lost 8 bases, and 13 bases lay between the germline ends. The CDR3, as DNA: TGCGCCAGCAGCTTGGATGAGGGAAGGGTTACGCAGTATTTT. Its protein is CASSLDEGRVTQYF. Variable domain in full (rest from reference TRBV5-1 and TRBJ2-3): KAGVTQTPRYLIKTRGQQVTLSCSPISGHRSVSWYQQTPGQGLQFLFEYFSETQRNKGNFPGRFSGRQFSNSRSEMNVSTLELGDSALYLCASSLDEGRVTQYFGPGTRLTVL.

This sequence joins TRBV11-2 and TRBJ2-1; D may be TRBD2 (6 bases). The germline V and J ends were trimmed by 0 bases and 8 bases, with 14 bases remaining between them. This CDR3 has 15 residues. The germline V gene has CDR1 SGHAT and CDR2 FQNNGV. CDR3 sequence reads: CASSLDPGVLDEQFF. CDR3 nucleotide sequence: TGTGCCAGCAGCTTAGATCCGGGAGTGCTCGATGAGCAGTTCTTC.

The J gene is TRBJ2-3, the V gene TRBV5-1; D is possibly TRBD2 (5 bases). The CDR3 extends over 15 amino acids. V was clipped by 0 bases and J by 1 base, with 9 bases between them. Germline CDR1 reads SGHRS; CDR2 reads YFSETQ. Here the CDR3 DNA reads TGCGCCAGCAGCTTGGACCCCGGGGGCACAGATACGCAGTATTTT. Its translation: CASSLDPGGTDTQYF. Full variable domain (outside the CDR3, taken from reference TRBV5-1 and TRBJ2-3): KAGVTQTPRYLIKTRGQQVTLSCSPISGHRSVSWYQQTPGQGLQFLFEYFSETQRNKGNFPGRFSGRQFSNSRSEMNVSTLELGDSALYLCASSLDPGGTDTQYFGPGTRLTVL.

The rearrangement joins TRBV9 to TRBJ2-1; the match to TRBD2 covers 7 bases. This CDR3 contains 16 residues. Germline CDR1 is SGDLS and CDR2 is YYNGEE. Losses at the gene ends were 2 bases for V and 0 bases for J; bases not matched to a gene: 5. The DNA of the CDR3 is TGTGCCAGCAGCGTTAGGACTAGAATCTCCTACAATGAGCAGTTCTTC. Its protein product is CASSVRTRISYNEQFF. Full variable domain (outside the CDR3, taken from reference TRBV9 and TRBJ2-1): DSGVTQTPKHLITATGQRVTLRCSPRSGDLSVYWYQQSLDQGLQFLIQYYNGEERAKGNILERFSAQQFPDLHSELNLSSLELGDSALYFCASSVRTRISYNEQFFGPGTRLTVL.

The genes are TRBV2 and TRBJ2-7; 9 bases match TRBD1. This CDR3 spans 17 amino acids. Germline V CDR1 and CDR2: SNHLY, FYNNEI. V gave up 2 bases and J gave up 0 bases; unmatched junction bases: 8. CDR3 DNA sequence: TGTGCCAGCAGTGAACCCTCCGGGACAGGGCGCTCCTACGAGCAGTACGTC. Protein sequence: CASSEPSGTGRSYEQYV.

V usage is TRBV2 and J usage is TRBJ2-7; D tentatively fits TRBD1 or TRBD2 (5 bases each). Per the germline V gene, CDR1 is SNHLY and CDR2 is FYNNEI. Trimming shortened V by 7 bases and J by 6 bases, and 19 bases separated the two germline ends. The CDR3 sequence is 14 residues long. This CDR3 is CASTMSWGMSEQYV. CDR3 sequence (DNA): TGTGCCAGCACCATGTCGTGGGGGATGAGCGAGCAGTACGTC.